A single TCR beta chain is shown here with its context. The data originate from a study of OX40 agonist ivuxolimab in advanced cancers. Here immunoSEQ multiplex PCR was the method, and the copy in TCRdb shows in-frame clones only, minus some. The sample gives some 64,000 clones, around 92% of which show up once; approximately 23% is in the top ten. The sample in question was CD4+ or CD8+ T cells sorted from blood, obtained in a trial of the OX40 agonist ivuxolimab. This clonotype originated in an adult with an advanced solid tumor such as melanoma, head and neck, liver or kidney cancer.

The CDR3 sequence: CAWSSQGNQPQHF. Here the CDR3 DNA reads TGTGCCTGGAGTTCTCAGGGGAATCAGCCCCAGCATTTT. The chain links TRBV30 to TRBJ1-5; a possible D gene is TRBD1 (6 bases). The CDR3 totals 13 residues. Trimming took off 2 bases at V and 4 bases at J, with 9 bases between the two ends. The V gene's germline CDR1 is GTSNPN and CDR2 SVGIG (reference sequence).